This record concerns one T cell receptor beta chain sequence. Its matching antigen is unknown. Other nucleotide sequences in the sample specify the same CDR3. The data are from a study of cytomegalovirus exposure and HLA in healthy donors. Germline V gene lookup returns CDR1 SGHRS and CDR2 YFSETQ. V was trimmed by 0 bases and J by 2 bases, leaving 9 bases between them. The CDR3 sequence is 15 residues long. The PCR was carried out with 60 Vbeta primers and 13 Jbeta primers. Assay: immunoSEQ multiplex PCR; the TCRdb copy retains only in-frame clones and omits some. This sample carries 120,000 to 150,000 clones, over 60% of them seen once, and the ten largest clones take over 6.5%. Study outcomes and limitations: Some TCR beta chains (164 of them) were listed as cytomegalovirus-associated. Later analysis identified about 18,000 TCR beta sequences associated with HLA alleles, using a false discovery rate threshold of 0.05.

The source material was PBMCs. The TCR was taken from a man between 40 and 49 years old in good health and CMV-seropositive. This chain uses TRBV5-1 with TRBJ2-1, with D possibly being TRBD1 (5 bases). The CDR3: CASSLGQGAYNEQFF. CDR3 coding DNA: TGCGCCAGCAGCTTGGGGCAGGGCGCCTACAATGAGCAGTTCTTC.